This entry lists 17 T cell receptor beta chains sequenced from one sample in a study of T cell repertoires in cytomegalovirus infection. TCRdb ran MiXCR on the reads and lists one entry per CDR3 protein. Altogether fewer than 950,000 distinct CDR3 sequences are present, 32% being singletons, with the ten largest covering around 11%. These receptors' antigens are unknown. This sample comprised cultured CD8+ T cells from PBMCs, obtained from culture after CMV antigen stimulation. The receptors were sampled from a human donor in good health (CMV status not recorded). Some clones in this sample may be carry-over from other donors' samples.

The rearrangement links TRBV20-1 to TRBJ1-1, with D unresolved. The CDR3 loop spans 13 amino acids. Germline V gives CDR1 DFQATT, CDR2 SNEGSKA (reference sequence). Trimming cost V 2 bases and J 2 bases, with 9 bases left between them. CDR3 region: CSARQRSNTEAFF. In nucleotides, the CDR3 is TGCAGTGCTAGACAGAGAAGTAACACTGAAGCTTTCTTT.

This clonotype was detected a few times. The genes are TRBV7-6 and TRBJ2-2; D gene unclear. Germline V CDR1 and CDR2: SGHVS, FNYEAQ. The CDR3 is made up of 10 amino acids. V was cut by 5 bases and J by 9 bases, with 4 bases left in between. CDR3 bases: TGTGCCAGCAGCCTTTGGGAGCTGTTTTTT. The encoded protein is CASSLWELFF.

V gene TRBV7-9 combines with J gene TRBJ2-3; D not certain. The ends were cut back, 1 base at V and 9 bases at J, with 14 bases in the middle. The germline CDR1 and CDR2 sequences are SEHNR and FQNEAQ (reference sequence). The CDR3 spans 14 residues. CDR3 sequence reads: CASSLDTAERTQYF. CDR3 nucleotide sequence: TGTGCCAGCAGCTTAGATACAGCCGAAAGGACGCAGTATTTT.

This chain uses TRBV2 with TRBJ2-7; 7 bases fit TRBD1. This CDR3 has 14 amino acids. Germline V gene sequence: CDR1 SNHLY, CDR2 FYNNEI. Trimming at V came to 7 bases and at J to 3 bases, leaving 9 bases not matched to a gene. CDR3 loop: CASTPGDSYYEQYF. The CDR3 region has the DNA TGTGCCAGCACCCCTGGGGACAGCTACTACGAGCAGTACTTC. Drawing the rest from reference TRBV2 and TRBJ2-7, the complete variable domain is EPEVTQTPSHQVTQMGQEVILRCVPISNHLYFYWYRQILGQKVEFLVSFYNNEISEKSEIFDDQFSVERPDGSNFTLKIRSTKLEDSAMYFCASTPGDSYYEQYFGPGTRLTVT.

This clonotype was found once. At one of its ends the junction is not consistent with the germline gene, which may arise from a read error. Here the CDR3 DNA reads TGTGCCATCAGTCAGTCCGGGACAGCCCGCGAAGACGCTTTCTTT. As protein: CAISQSGTAREDAFF. This chain joins TRBV10-3 and TRBJ1-1; TRBD1 matches at 7 bases. This CDR3 is built from 15 residues. CDR1 and CDR2 (germline): ENHRY, SYGVKD.

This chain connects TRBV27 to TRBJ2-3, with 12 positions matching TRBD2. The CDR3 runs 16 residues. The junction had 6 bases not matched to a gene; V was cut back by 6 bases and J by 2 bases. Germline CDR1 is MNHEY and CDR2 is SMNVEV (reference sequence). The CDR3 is CASRRLAGGITDTQYF. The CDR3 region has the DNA TGTGCCAGCAGACGTCTAGCGGGGGGGATCACAGATACGCAGTATTTT.

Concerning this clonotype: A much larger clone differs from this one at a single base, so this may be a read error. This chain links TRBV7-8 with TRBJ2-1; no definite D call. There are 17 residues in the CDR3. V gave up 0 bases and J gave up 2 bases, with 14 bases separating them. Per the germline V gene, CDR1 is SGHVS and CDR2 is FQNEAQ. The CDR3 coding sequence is TGTGCCAGCAGCTTAGCTGGGCAGAGGAACCCCTACAATGAGCAGTTCTTC. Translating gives CASSLAGQRNPYNEQFF.

The CDR3 DNA is TGTGCCAGCAGTTACGCGGACAGGGGGCCTTACGAGCAGTACGTC. This gives the protein CASSYADRGPYEQYV. This chain links TRBV6-6 with TRBJ2-7; 11 positions match TRBD1. CDR1 and CDR2 (germline): MNHNY, SVGAGI (reference sequence). The CDR3 extends over 15 amino acids. V was clipped by 2 bases and J by 4 bases; unmatched bases: 4.

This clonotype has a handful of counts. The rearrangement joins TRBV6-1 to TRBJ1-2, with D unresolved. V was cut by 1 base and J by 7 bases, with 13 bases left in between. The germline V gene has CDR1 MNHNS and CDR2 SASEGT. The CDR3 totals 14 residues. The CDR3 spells CASSEEEARGGYTF. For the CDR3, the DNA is TGTGCCAGCAGTGAAGAGGAGGCGCGGGGTGGCTACACCTTC.

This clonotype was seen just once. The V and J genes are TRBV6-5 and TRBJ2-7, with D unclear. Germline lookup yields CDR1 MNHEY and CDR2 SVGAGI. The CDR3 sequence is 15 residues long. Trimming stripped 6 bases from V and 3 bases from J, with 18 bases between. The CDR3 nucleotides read TGTGCCAGCAGCCCATGGCGTGGGTCAGGCTACGAGCAGTACTTC. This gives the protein CASSPWRGSGYEQYF.

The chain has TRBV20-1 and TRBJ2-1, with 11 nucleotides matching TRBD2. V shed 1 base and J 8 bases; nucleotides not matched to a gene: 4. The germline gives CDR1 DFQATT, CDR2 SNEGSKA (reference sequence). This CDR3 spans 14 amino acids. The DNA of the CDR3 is TGCAGTGCTAGAGTCACTAGCGGGGGCGATGAGCAGTTCTTC. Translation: CSARVTSGGDEQFF.

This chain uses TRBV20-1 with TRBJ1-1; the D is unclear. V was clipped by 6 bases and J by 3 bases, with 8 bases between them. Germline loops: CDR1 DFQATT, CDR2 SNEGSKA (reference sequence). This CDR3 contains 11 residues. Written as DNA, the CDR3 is TGCAGTGCCGAGGTATACACTGAAGCTTTCTTT. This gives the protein CSAEVYTEAFF.

CDR3 sequence: CAILYYNEQFF. The CDR3 DNA follows: TGTGCCATCTTATACTACAATGAGCAGTTCTTC. The rearrangement links TRBV5-4 to TRBJ2-1; D ambiguous. CDR1 is SGHNT, CDR2 YYREEE, per germline (reference sequence). The CDR3 covers 11 residues. V gave up 9 bases and J gave up 3 bases, with 7 bases separating them. Full variable domain (remainder filled in from reference TRBV5-4 and TRBJ2-1): ETGVTQSPTHLIKTRGQQVTLRCSSQSGHNTVSWYQQALGQGPQFIFQYYREEENGRGNFPPRFSGLQFPNYSSELNVNALELDDSALYLCAILYYNEQFFGPGTRLTVL.

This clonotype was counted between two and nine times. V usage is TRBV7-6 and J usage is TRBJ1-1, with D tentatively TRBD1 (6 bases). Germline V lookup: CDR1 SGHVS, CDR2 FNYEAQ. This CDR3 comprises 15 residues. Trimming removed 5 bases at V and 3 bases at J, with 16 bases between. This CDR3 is CASSPGGPGDTEAFF. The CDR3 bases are TGTGCCAGCAGCCCGGGGGGCCCCGGGGACACTGAAGCTTTCTTT.

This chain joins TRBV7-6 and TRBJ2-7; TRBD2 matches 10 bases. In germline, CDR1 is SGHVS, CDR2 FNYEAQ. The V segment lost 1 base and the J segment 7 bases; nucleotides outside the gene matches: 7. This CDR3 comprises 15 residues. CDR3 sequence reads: CASSLESGGADEQYF. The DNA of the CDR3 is TGTGCCAGCAGCTTAGAGAGCGGGGGGGCGGATGAGCAGTACTTC.

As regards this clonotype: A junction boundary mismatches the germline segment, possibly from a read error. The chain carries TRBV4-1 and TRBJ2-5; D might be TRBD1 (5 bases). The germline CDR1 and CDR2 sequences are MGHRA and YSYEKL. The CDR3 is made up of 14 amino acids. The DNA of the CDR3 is TGCGCCAGCAGCCAAGATTGGGGCCAAGTGACCCAGTACTTC. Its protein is CASSQDWGQVTQYF.

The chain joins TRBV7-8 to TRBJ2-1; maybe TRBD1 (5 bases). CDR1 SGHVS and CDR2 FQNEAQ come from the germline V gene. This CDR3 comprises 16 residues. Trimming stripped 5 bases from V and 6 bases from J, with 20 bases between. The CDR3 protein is CASSGLQVSPFNEQFF. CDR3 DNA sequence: TGTGCCAGCAGCGGATTACAGGTTTCCCCCTTCAATGAGCAGTTCTTC. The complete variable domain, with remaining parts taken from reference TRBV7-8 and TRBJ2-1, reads GAGVSQSPRYKVAKRGQDVALRCDPISGHVSLFWYQQALGQGPEFLTYFQNEAQLDKSGLPSDRFFAERPEGSVSTLKIQRTQQEDSAVYLCASSGLQVSPFNEQFFGPGTRLTVL.